Each of the 18 T cell receptor beta chains below was sequenced from the same sample in a study of CD8 T cells in Susac syndrome. Reverse transcription used about 0.45 to 1 ug RNA and random hexamers. TCRdb processed the immunoSEQ multiplex PCR reads anew with MiXCR; each CDR3 protein has one entry. The table lists 250,000 to 300,000 distinct CDR3 sequences, about 91% of them singletons. The sequencing sample was made of CD8+ T cells from PBMCs. Receptors were obtained from a human donor with multiple sclerosis.

This clonotype was seen a handful of times. The chain carries TRBV6-6 and TRBJ2-7; possible D gene TRBD2, 6 bases. V lost 0 bases and J 3 bases, leaving 9 bases between the germline ends. The CDR3 spans 14 residues. Germline-derived CDR1 and CDR2 are MNHNY and SVGAGI (reference sequence). The DNA of the CDR3 is TGTGCCAGCAGTTACTCGACGGGAGTCTACGAGCAGTACTTC. Translating gives CASSYSTGVYEQYF.

This chain joins TRBV12-3 or TRBV12-4 and TRBJ1-2; TRBD1 is a possible D gene (5 bases). The CDR3 has 15 residues. Trimming took 5 bases from V and 1 from J, leaving 14 bases between them. CDR3 sequence reads: CASSGDRRLNYGYTF. The CDR3 DNA reads TGTGCCAGCAGTGGGGACCGGCGCCTTAACTATGGCTACACCTTC.

The V call is TRBV27, the J call TRBJ2-3, with TRBD2 matching 10 bases. The CDR3 contains 20 residues. The V gene's germline CDR1 is MNHEY and CDR2 SMNVEV (reference sequence). The J segment lost 2 bases and the V segment lost 2 bases, leaving 16 bases of the junction unmatched. CDR3 loop: CASSLRVSASGGKFTDTQYF. In DNA form, the CDR3 reads TGTGCCAGCAGTTTAAGGGTTTCGGCTAGCGGGGGAAAATTCACAGATACGCAGTATTTT.

The genes are TRBV27 and TRBJ1-5; D unresolved. Germline values: CDR1 MNHEY, CDR2 SMNVEV (reference sequence). The CDR3 consists of 14 residues. With 0 bases removed from V and 6 bases from J, the gap between germline ends came to 9 bases. The DNA of the CDR3 is TGTGCCAGCAGTTTATCAGGGTATGCTCAGCCCCAGCATTTT. Residues: CASSLSGYAQPQHF.

This chain uses TRBV30 with TRBJ2-2; D unresolved. V was pared by 0 bases and J by 5 bases, with 10 bases between. The germline gives CDR1 GTSNPN, CDR2 SVGIG (reference sequence). The CDR3 is 14 amino acids. DNA of the CDR3: TGTGCCTGGAGTGTACTTGGTGTTACCGGGGAGCTGTTTTTT. This gives the protein CAWSVLGVTGELFF.

The chain recombines TRBV6-1 with TRBJ1-2; possible D gene TRBD1, 5 bases. Between the trimmed V and J ends, which lost 2 bases and 14 bases, there was a span of 15 bases. Germline lookup yields CDR1 MNHNS and CDR2 SASEGT. The length of the CDR3 is 12 residues. Written as DNA, the CDR3 is TGTGCCAGCAGTGAAAATCGCCTGTGGACAACCTTC. The encoded protein is CASSENRLWTTF.

This clonotype appeared once. The chain has TRBV9 and TRBJ2-7; a possible D gene is TRBD1 (6 bases). With 4 bases removed from V and 6 bases from J, the gap between germline ends came to 14 bases. CDR1 SGDLS and CDR2 YYNGEE come from the germline V gene. This CDR3 comprises 13 residues. CDR3 sequence reads: CASSLGHAGEQYF. Here the CDR3 DNA reads TGTGCCAGCAGCCTGGGACACGCGGGCGAGCAGTACTTC.

The chain carries TRBV5-6 and TRBJ1-1; D uncertain. The V end lost 3 bases, the J end lost 0 bases, and 15 bases lay between the germline ends. The CDR3 has 16 residues. Germline CDR1 SGHDT, CDR2 YYEEEE. Here the CDR3 DNA reads TGTGCCAGCAGCTCGTGGAAGCTTTTCATGAACACTGAAGCTTTCTTT. Encoded protein: CASSSWKLFMNTEAFF.

The chain is built from TRBV30 and TRBJ1-2; unclear D gene. CDR1 and CDR2 from the germline V gene are GTSNPN and SVGIG (reference sequence). This CDR3 contains 12 residues. The V and J ends lost 4 bases and 8 bases respectively, with 14 bases between them. For the CDR3, the DNA is TGTGCCTGGATGGTCCCTTTGCGAGGCTACACCTTC. This gives the protein CAWMVPLRGYTF.

The rearrangement joins TRBV6-2 or TRBV6-3 to TRBJ1-1; D uncertain. CDR1 is MNHEY and CDR2 is SVGEGT in the germline V gene. V dropped 3 bases and J dropped 5 bases, with 7 bases sitting between them. This CDR3 has 12 residues. CDR3 in DNA: TGTGCCAGCAGTTATTGGGAGACTGAAGCTTTCTTT. Encoded protein: CASSYWETEAFF.

V usage is TRBV20-1 and J usage is TRBJ2-7, with D uncertain. Germline V gene sequence: CDR1 DFQATT, CDR2 SNEGSKA (reference sequence). V lost 0 bases and J 2 bases, leaving 11 bases between the germline ends. The CDR3 has 14 amino acids. CDR3 protein: CSARDLDHTYEQYF. In nucleotides, the CDR3 is TGCAGTGCTAGAGATCTTGACCATACCTACGAGCAGTACTTC.

This clonotype was counted a few times. The rearrangement joins TRBV19 to TRBJ2-5; D perhaps matches TRBD2 (7 bases). The germline CDR1 and CDR2 sequences are LNHDA and SQIVND (reference sequence). V lost 6 bases and J 4 bases, leaving 15 bases between the germline ends. The CDR3 runs 14 residues. The CDR3 loop reads CASSFGGRGETQYF. CDR3 DNA sequence: TGTGCCAGTAGCTTCGGGGGGCGAGGAGAGACCCAGTACTTC.

This clonotype showed up just once. The CDR3 spells CASSLDETVSNQPQHF. CDR3 nucleotides: TGTGCCAGCAGCTTAGATGAGACAGTTAGCAATCAGCCCCAGCATTTT. The chain couples TRBV7-9 to TRBJ1-5; D is possibly TRBD1 (5 bases). Germline V gene lookup returns CDR1 SEHNR and CDR2 FQNEAQ (reference sequence). V dropped 1 base and J dropped 0 bases, with 10 bases sitting between them. The CDR3 is 16 amino acids. Full variable domain (rest looked up from reference TRBV7-9 and TRBJ1-5): DTGVSQNPRHKITKRGQNVTFRCDPISEHNRLYWYRQTLGQGPEFLTYFQNEAQLEKSRLLSDRFSAERPKGSFSTLEIQRTEQGDSAMYLCASSLDETVSNQPQHFGDGTRLSIL.

This chain joins TRBV7-2 and TRBJ2-5; TRBD1 is a possible D gene (6 bases). The length of the CDR3 is 14 residues. V lost 2 bases to trimming and J lost 2 bases, with 9 bases between them. Germline V gene data show CDR1 as SGHTA and CDR2 as FQGNSA. CDR3 nucleotides: TGTGCCAGCAGCTTACCAGGGGAACAAGAGACCCAGTACTTC. Translated: CASSLPGEQETQYF.

This rearrangement joins TRBV6-1 to TRBJ2-3; 7 bases align to TRBD1. Trimming cost V 5 bases and J 2 bases; bases outside gene matches: 4. CDR1 and CDR2 from the germline V gene are MNHNS and SASEGT. The CDR3 runs 14 residues. CDR3 nucleotides: TGTGCCAGCAGTCATGGACAGGCCACAGATACGCAGTATTTT. This translates into CASSHGQATDTQYF.

V gene TRBV2 combines with J gene TRBJ2-1; 9 bases align to TRBD2. CDR3 length: 16 residues. V lost 4 bases to trimming and J lost 10 bases; unmatched junction nucleotides: 14. Germline-derived CDR1 and CDR2 are SNHLY and FYNNEI. The DNA of the CDR3 is TGTGCCAGCAGTGGAGGAGCGGGGGGCGCGTTCGGCGAGCAGTTCTTC. Encoded protein: CASSGGAGGAFGEQFF.

The gene calls are TRBV4-2 and TRBJ2-1; possible D gene TRBD1, 5 bases. Trimming pared 5 bases from V and 8 bases from J, leaving 16 bases between. The CDR3 is made up of 14 amino acids. The germline gives CDR1 LGHNA, CDR2 YNFKEQ. CDR3 coding DNA: TGTGCCAGCAGCACCTTCAGGGATAGGGATGAGCAGTTCTTC. It translates to CASSTFRDRDEQFF.

The rearrangement uses TRBV20-1 and TRBJ2-7; TRBD1 matches 8 bases. Germline CDR1 reads DFQATT; CDR2 reads SNEGSKA (reference sequence). Trimming took 0 bases from V and 2 from J; bases not matched to a gene: 6. The CDR3 has 15 amino acids. CDR3 region: CSARDQGQGPYEQYF. The DNA of the CDR3 is TGCAGTGCTAGAGATCAAGGACAGGGACCCTACGAGCAGTACTTC.